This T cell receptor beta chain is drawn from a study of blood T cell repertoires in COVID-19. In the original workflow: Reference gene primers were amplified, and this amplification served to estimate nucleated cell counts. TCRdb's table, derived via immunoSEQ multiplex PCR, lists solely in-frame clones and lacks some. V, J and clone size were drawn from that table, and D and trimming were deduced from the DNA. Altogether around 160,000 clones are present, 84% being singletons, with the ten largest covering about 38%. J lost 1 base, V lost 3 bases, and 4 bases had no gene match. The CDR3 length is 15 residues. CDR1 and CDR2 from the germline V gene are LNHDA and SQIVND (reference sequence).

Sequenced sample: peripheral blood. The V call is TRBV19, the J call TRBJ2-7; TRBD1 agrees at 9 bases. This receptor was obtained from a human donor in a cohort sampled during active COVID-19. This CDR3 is CASSMAGTGSYEQYF. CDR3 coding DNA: TGTGCCAGTAGTATGGCCGGGACAGGGTCCTACGAGCAGTACTTC.